This paragraph covers one T cell receptor (beta chain) sequence. This specimen belongs to a study of blood T cell repertoires in COVID-19. As for the study in general: T cells, B-cell-depleted T cells, or PBMCs supplied cDNA or gDNA.

This CDR3 spans 13 amino acids. V gave up 3 bases and J gave up 4 bases, with 12 bases separating them. Per germline, CDR1 DFQATT and CDR2 SNEGSKA (reference sequence). Sequencing used immunoSEQ multiplex PCR; TCRdb keeps in-frame clones, though not all of them. This table holds some 300,000 clones, around 87% found once. The chain carries TRBV20-1 and TRBJ1-1; possible D gene TRBD1, 6 bases. The sequenced material came from peripheral blood. The TCR sequence derives from a man between 65 and 85 years old with acute or convalescent COVID-19. The CDR3 region has the DNA TGCAGTGCTAGTCGGGGAGGGGGCACTGAAGCTTTCTTT. Translating gives CSASRGGGTEAFF.